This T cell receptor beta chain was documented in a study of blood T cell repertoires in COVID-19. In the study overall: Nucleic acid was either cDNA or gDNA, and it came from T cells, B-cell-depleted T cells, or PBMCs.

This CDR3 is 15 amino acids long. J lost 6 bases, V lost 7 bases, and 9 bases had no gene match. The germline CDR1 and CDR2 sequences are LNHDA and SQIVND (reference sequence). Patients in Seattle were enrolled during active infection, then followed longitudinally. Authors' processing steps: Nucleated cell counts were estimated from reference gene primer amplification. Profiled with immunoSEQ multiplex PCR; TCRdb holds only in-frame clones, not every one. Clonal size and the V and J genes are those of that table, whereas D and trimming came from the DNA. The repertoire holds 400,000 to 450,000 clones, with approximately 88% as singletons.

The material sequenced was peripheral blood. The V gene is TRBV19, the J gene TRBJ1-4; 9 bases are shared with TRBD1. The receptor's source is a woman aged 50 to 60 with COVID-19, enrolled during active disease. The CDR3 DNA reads TGTGCCAGTACTAATCCGGGACAGGGTTATGAAAAACTGTTTTTT. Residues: CASTNPGQGYEKLFF.